This TCR beta chain was recovered during a study of T cell responses to AZD1222 COVID-19 vaccine. The study's findings and limits: Per reports, nearly half of all spike-specific TCRs target regions that are unmutated in variants.

J gave up 2 bases and V 1 base, and 6 bases lay outside the gene matches. Germline V gene data show CDR1 as SEHNR and CDR2 as FQNEAQ (reference sequence). The CDR3 consists of 17 residues. Profiling relied on immunoSEQ multiplex PCR, and the TCRdb table lists in-frame clones only, not all of them. The table shows about 100,000 clones, with approximately 86% occurring only once. Regarding this clone: Its target is not known.

The TCR sequence derives from an adult in good health. The input for sequencing was peripheral blood, taken on day 0 of AZD1222 vaccination. The genes are TRBV7-9 and TRBJ1-2; 11 nucleotides match TRBD1. CDR3 region: CASSLEGQGVRNYGYTF. In DNA form, the CDR3 reads TGTGCCAGCAGCTTAGAGGGACAGGGGGTACGAAACTATGGCTACACCTTC.